The 26 T cell receptor beta chains presented below share a single source sample, sequenced in a study of human T cells and chemical hapten exposure. The time point here: patch test 1, 2 weeks after DPC sensitization. Indicated treatment: therapeutic diphenylcyclopropenone sensitization with weekly scalp DPC. TCRdb ran MiXCR on the RACE reads and lists one entry per CDR3 protein. The table records 300,000 to 450,000 distinct CDR3 sequences, approximately 4.4% of them present only once. Sequenced material: whole blood, taken in connection with sensitization to the hapten diphenylcyclopropenone (DPC). All receptors come from a woman aged 45-65 years with alopecia areata. Some clones in this sample may be carry-over from other donors' samples.

V usage is TRBV12-3 or TRBV12-4 and J usage is TRBJ2-5, with D possibly TRBD1 on 6 matching bases. Trimming took off 7 bases at V and 4 bases at J, with 7 bases between the two ends. This CDR3 region has 11 residues. The DNA for the CDR3 is TGTGCCAGCAAGACAGGAGAGACCCAGTACTTC. The encoded protein is CASKTGETQYF.

This clonotype was observed many times. V and J are TRBV10-3 and TRBJ2-3; D is unclear. Trimming removed 3 bases at V and 0 bases at J, with 10 bases between. Germline loops: CDR1 ENHRY, CDR2 SYGVKD. The CDR3 is 15 amino acids. CDR3 loop: CAISEMVSSTDTQYF. The CDR3 bases are TGTGCCATCAGTGAAATGGTCTCTAGCACAGATACGCAGTATTTT.

This clonotype came up many times. The DNA for the CDR3 is TGTGCCAGCAGTTGGGGTCGAGACACTGAAGCTTTCTTT. It is translated as CASSWGRDTEAFF. This chain uses TRBV12-3 or TRBV12-4 with TRBJ1-1, with no clear D. V was shortened by 4 bases and J by 3 bases, with 9 bases between the two germline ends. The CDR3 covers 13 residues.

This clonotype has a handful of counts. The genes are TRBV18 and TRBJ2-5; TRBD1 might be the D (5 bases). This CDR3 region has 15 residues. Trimming took off 0 bases at V and 0 bases at J, with 8 bases between the two ends. The germline V gene has CDR1 KGHSH and CDR2 LQKENI. CDR3 residues: CASSPPAGNQETQYF. As DNA, the CDR3 is TGTGCCAGCTCACCACCAGCAGGGAACCAAGAGACCCAGTACTTC.

A few counts support this clonotype. The rearrangement joins TRBV27 to TRBJ2-1; D gene unclear. Germline CDR1 MNHEY, CDR2 SMNVEV (reference sequence). The CDR3 extends over 13 amino acids. V lost 2 bases and J 8 bases, leaving 10 bases between the germline ends. In nucleotides, the CDR3 is TGTGCCAGCAGTTTAGCCCTGGGTCATGAGCAGTTCTTC. Amino acid sequence: CASSLALGHEQFF.

This clonotype was observed at least ten times. The CDR3 DNA is TGTGCCAGCAGCCTCACCCCTGGGCAGCCCCAGCATTTT. Translated: CASSLTPGQPQHF. The V gene is TRBV3-1, the J gene TRBJ1-5; D unresolved. V lost 4 bases and J lost 7, with 11 bases in between. This CDR3 is 13 amino acids long. Per germline, CDR1 LGHDT and CDR2 YNNKEL (reference sequence).

The gene calls are TRBV24-1 and TRBJ2-1; TRBD1 or TRBD2 may be the D gene (5 bases each). The CDR3 sequence is 16 residues long. Germline V gene lookup returns CDR1 KGHDR and CDR2 SFDVKD. With 3 bases removed from V and 2 bases from J, the gap between germline ends came to 13 bases. The CDR3 region has the DNA TGTGCCACCAGTGATACCGGGACGGCGGCCTACAATGAGCAGTTCTTC. Translating it yields CATSDTGTAAYNEQFF.

This clonotype was recorded many times. The rearrangement joins TRBV7-9 to TRBJ1-1; D is unresolved. The CDR3 totals 15 residues. Germline V gene lookup returns CDR1 SEHNR and CDR2 FQNEAQ (reference sequence). Trimming left V 0 bases short and J 1 base short, with 9 bases between. The CDR3: CASSLAGGPNTEAFF. The DNA for the CDR3 is TGTGCCAGCAGCTTAGCCGGCGGACCGAACACTGAAGCTTTCTTT.

V gene TRBV7-6 combines with J gene TRBJ2-3; 10 bases map to TRBD2. The CDR3 contains 16 residues. Germline CDR1 is SGHVS and CDR2 is FNYEAQ. The J segment lost 4 bases and the V segment lost 1 base, leaving 5 bases of the junction unmatched. In nucleotides, the CDR3 is TGTGCCAGCAGCTTAGGCAGCGGGGGGGCACCAGATACGCAGTATTTT. Residues: CASSLGSGGAPDTQYF.

The sample holds many counts of this clonotype. The rearrangement uses TRBV4-2 and TRBJ2-1; TRBD1 agrees at 10 bases. The CDR3 has 16 residues. Germline CDR1 LGHNA, CDR2 YNFKEQ. J lost 5 bases, V lost 0 bases, and 4 bases had no gene match. This CDR3 reads CASSQEDRGRNNEQFF. For the CDR3, the DNA is TGTGCCAGCAGCCAAGAAGACAGGGGGCGGAACAATGAGCAGTTCTTC.

This clonotype has only one observation. The gene calls are TRBV28 and TRBJ2-3; tentative D call: TRBD1 (5 bases). The ends were cut back, 3 bases at V and 3 bases at J, with 10 bases in the middle. The CDR3 is made up of 14 amino acids. The germline V gene encodes CDR1 MDHEN and CDR2 SYDVKM. The CDR3 nucleotides are TGTGCCAGCAGTTTTCAGGGAAGGACAGATACGCAGTATTTT. Translation: CASSFQGRTDTQYF.

There are many counts of this clonotype. The chain couples TRBV2 to TRBJ2-3; no clear D. Trimming removed 3 bases at V and 1 base at J, with 5 bases between. The CDR3 is 13 amino acids. Germline V CDR1 and CDR2: SNHLY, FYNNEI. The DNA of the CDR3 is TGTGCCAGCAGTGATGTGGGCACAGATACGCAGTATTTT. It encodes CASSDVGTDTQYF. Filled out from reference TRBV2 and TRBJ2-3, the complete variable domain reads EPEVTQTPSHQVTQMGQEVILRCVPISNHLYFYWYRQILGQKVEFLVSFYNNEISEKSEIFDDQFSVERPDGSNFTLKIRSTKLEDSAMYFCASSDVGTDTQYFGPGTRLTVL.

This clonotype appeared many times. This sequence joins TRBV7-2 and TRBJ2-3, with 10 bases matching TRBD1. V dropped 7 bases and J dropped 2; count of bases not matched to a gene: 9. CDR3 length: 16 residues. Germline V gives CDR1 SGHTA, CDR2 FQGNSA. The CDR3 spells CASTWGTGVITDTQYF. The CDR3 DNA follows: TGTGCCAGCACGTGGGGGACAGGGGTTATCACAGATACGCAGTATTTT.

This clonotype was found many times. The CDR3 region has the DNA TGTGCCAGCAGCCCAGGACCAGCGCCGCAAGAGACCCAGTACTTC. Translating gives CASSPGPAPQETQYF. This chain connects TRBV7-2 to TRBJ2-5, with D uncertain. This CDR3 is 15 amino acids long. The germline CDR1 and CDR2 sequences are SGHTA and FQGNSA. Trimming left V 5 bases short and J 2 bases short, with 15 bases between.

This clonotype was counted only a few times. One end of the junction fails to match germline, which may point to a read error. The chain recombines TRBV4-2 with TRBJ2-1, with 7 bases fitting TRBD2. Germline V gene lookup returns CDR1 LGHNA and CDR2 YNFKEQ. This CDR3 is built from 15 residues. The DNA of the CDR3 is TGTGCCAGCAGCCAAGAGCGGGGGAGGGTGAATGATCAGTTCTTC. Translation: CASSQERGRVNDQFF.

The sample holds many counts of this clonotype. The DNA for the CDR3 is TGTGCCAGCAGCGTAGAGGGGACTAGCGCAGATACGCAGTATTTT. Its translation is CASSVEGTSADTQYF. The rearrangement links TRBV9 to TRBJ2-3, with 10 nucleotides matching TRBD2. The ends lost 0 bases at V and 4 bases at J; junction bases unmatched: 2. The CDR3 extends over 15 amino acids. Germline assignment: CDR1 SGDLS and CDR2 YYNGEE. The full variable domain, in which reference TRBV9 and TRBJ2-3 provide the parts outside the CDR3, is DSGVTQTPKHLITATGQRVTLRCSPRSGDLSVYWYQQSLDQGLQFLIQYYNGEERAKGNILERFSAQQFPDLHSELNLSSLELGDSALYFCASSVEGTSADTQYFGPGTRLTVL.

This clonotype came up many times. The chain uses TRBV5-1 and TRBJ2-1, with 10 bases that match TRBD1. The germline V gene encodes CDR1 SGHRS and CDR2 YFSETQ. This CDR3 is 15 amino acids long. Losses at the gene ends were 4 bases for V and 5 bases for J; bases not matched to a gene: 6. CDR3 in amino acids: CASSPGQGHDNEQFF. In nucleotides, the CDR3 is TGCGCCAGCAGCCCGGGACAGGGGCACGACAATGAGCAGTTCTTC. Using reference TRBV5-1 and TRBJ2-1 for the parts outside the CDR3, the full variable domain is KAGVTQTPRYLIKTRGQQVTLSCSPISGHRSVSWYQQTPGQGLQFLFEYFSETQRNKGNFPGRFSGRQFSNSRSEMNVSTLELGDSALYLCASSPGQGHDNEQFFGPGTRLTVL.

The rearrangement links TRBV6-6 to TRBJ2-5; 9 bases align to TRBD2. J lost 5 bases, V lost 1 base, and 5 bases had no gene match. The CDR3 is 15 amino acids. CDR1 is MNHNY and CDR2 is SVGAGI in the germline V gene (reference sequence). The CDR3 region has the DNA TGTGCCAGCAGTTACTTAGCGGGAGCGGGGGAGACCCAGTACTTC. Translation: CASSYLAGAGETQYF.

At least ten counts were recorded for this clonotype. This chain joins TRBV4-1 and TRBJ1-1; TRBD1 agrees at 9 bases. V was clipped by 4 bases and J by 7 bases; unmatched bases: 13. The CDR3 runs to 16 residues. CDR1 is MGHRA and CDR2 is YSYEKL in the germline V gene. In DNA, the CDR3 is TGCGCCAGCAGCCTACCGGGGGGACAGGGCCCATTTGAAGCTTTCTTT. This gives the protein CASSLPGGQGPFEAFF.

This clonotype was detected ten times or more. As DNA, the CDR3 is TGTGCCAGCAGTGAAGGGCTAGCGGGGGACAATGAGCAGTTCTTC. Its translation is CASSEGLAGDNEQFF. V is TRBV2 and J is TRBJ2-1; 10 nucleotides agree with TRBD2. V lost 1 base and J lost 5; bases outside the gene matches: 2. Germline CDR1 is SNHLY and CDR2 is FYNNEI. This CDR3 region has 15 residues.

This clonotype was picked up many times. The chain combines TRBV4-2 with TRBJ2-5; 10 positions agree with TRBD2. The CDR3 has 17 residues. The germline gives CDR1 LGHNA, CDR2 YNFKEQ. The J segment lost 5 bases and the V segment lost 0 bases, leaving 9 bases of the junction unmatched. CDR3 region: CASSQDPSGSSGETQYF. In DNA form, the CDR3 reads TGTGCCAGCAGCCAAGATCCTAGCGGGAGCTCGGGGGAGACCCAGTACTTC.

This clonotype was counted only a few times. The rearrangement joins TRBV24-1 to TRBJ1-1; 8 bases map to TRBD1. The CDR3 sequence is 16 residues long. The ends lost 1 base at V and 1 base at J; junction bases unmatched: 4. Germline V lookup: CDR1 KGHDR, CDR2 SFDVKD. The CDR3 nucleotides are TGTGCCACCAGTGATTTTGCAGGGGGCCCGAACACTGAAGCTTTCTTT. It yields the protein CATSDFAGGPNTEAFF.

This clonotype was counted many times. The V and J genes are TRBV7-2 and TRBJ2-7; D is tentatively TRBD1 or TRBD2 (5 bases each). The CDR3 extends over 14 amino acids. V lost 0 bases and J 3 bases, leaving 9 bases between the germline ends. In germline, CDR1 is SGHTA, CDR2 FQGNSA. The DNA of the CDR3 is TGTGCCAGCAGCTTAGCGCTTGGGGGCTACGAGCAGTACTTC. Translation: CASSLALGGYEQYF.

The chain is built from TRBV7-2 and TRBJ1-4; D ambiguous. V lost 2 bases and J 0 bases, leaving 7 bases between the germline ends. Germline V gives CDR1 SGHTA, CDR2 FQGNSA. The CDR3 consists of 15 residues. The CDR3 loop is CASSLTEATNEKLFF. In DNA, the CDR3 is TGTGCCAGCAGCTTAACGGAAGCAACTAATGAAAAACTGTTTTTT.

This clonotype was picked up a small number of times. The chain couples TRBV7-8 to TRBJ2-1; TRBD1 agrees at 8 bases. CDR1 and CDR2 (germline): SGHVS, FQNEAQ. J was trimmed by 9 bases and V by 4 bases; bases with no gene match: 8. The CDR3 covers 14 residues. The chain's CDR3 is CASSSGGPLGEQFF. CDR3 DNA: TGTGCCAGCAGCTCAGGGGGCCCCTTGGGTGAGCAGTTCTTC.

Comment on this clonotype: An end of the junction differs from the germline gene, which may be a read error. The rearrangement links TRBV9 to TRBJ1-1; D not resolved. Germline assignment: CDR1 SGDLS and CDR2 YYNGEE. This CDR3 has 13 residues. The CDR3 is CASSVGKYTEALF. The CDR3 bases are TGTGCCAGCAGCGTAGGGAAGTACACTGAAGCTTTATTT.